The 25 T cell receptor beta chains listed next were all sequenced from one sample in a study of beta chain features in type 1 diabetes. Study conclusions and caveats: TCRB CDR3s from Type 1 diabetes patients were moderately but significantly shorter in all four CD4+ subsets.

Every bit of the isolated RNA underwent reverse transcription, so sequencing read expressed TCRB transcripts. The method was immunoSEQ multiplex PCR; TCRdb's version includes in-frame clones alone and lacks a portion of them. The data hold more than 300,000 clones, with 9.5% to 10% observed a single time. No antigen has been assigned to these receptors. Sequenced input: central memory CD4+ T cells from blood. The source of these receptors is a man aged 30 to 39 with type 1 diabetes.

This rearrangement joins TRBV7-9 to TRBJ1-5, with TRBD1 as a possible D gene (6 bases). This CDR3 has 14 amino acids. CDR1 and CDR2 from the germline V gene are SEHNR and FQNEAQ (reference sequence). Trimming left V 6 bases short and J 3 bases short, with 12 bases between. The CDR3 DNA follows: TGTGCCAGCAGTCCAGGACAGTTCAATCAGCCCCAGCATTTT. This gives the protein CASSPGQFNQPQHF.

The V call is TRBV14, the J call TRBJ2-1; D gene uncertain. From germline, CDR1 is SGHDN and CDR2 FVKESK. There are 14 residues in the CDR3. Trimming shortened V by 0 bases and J by 4 bases, and 7 bases separated the two germline ends. CDR3 in amino acids: CASSQDGLYNEQFF. The CDR3 region has the DNA TGTGCCAGCAGCCAAGATGGCCTTTACAATGAGCAGTTCTTC.

Only a few counts were recorded for this clone. The chain joins TRBV7-8 to TRBJ2-5, with TRBD2 identical over 8 bases. In germline, CDR1 is SGHVS, CDR2 FQNEAQ. Losses at the gene ends were 5 bases for V and 2 bases for J; bases not matched to a gene: 7. The CDR3 contains 15 residues. The CDR3 DNA reads as TGTGCCAGCAGCCTCATGCGACTAGCGCAAGAGACCCAGTACTTC. Protein sequence: CASSLMRLAQETQYF.

In this sample, this clone turned up a few times. The chain recombines TRBV9 with TRBJ2-7; 7 bases are a match to TRBD1. CDR3 length: 16 residues. Germline lookup yields CDR1 SGDLS and CDR2 YYNGEE. V was pared by 3 bases and J by 1 base, with 10 bases of the junction left unmatched. The CDR3 DNA reads as TGTGCCAGCAGCGCAAGAGACAGGGAAGGTTCCTACGAGCAGTACTTC. Protein: CASSARDREGSYEQYF. The whole variable domain, remainder taken from reference TRBV9 and TRBJ2-7, is DSGVTQTPKHLITATGQRVTLRCSPRSGDLSVYWYQQSLDQGLQFLIQYYNGEERAKGNILERFSAQQFPDLHSELNLSSLELGDSALYFCASSARDREGSYEQYFGPGTRLTVT.

This clone was seen a few times. The J gene is TRBJ2-6, the V gene TRBV5-6, with D unclear. The germline gives CDR1 SGHDT, CDR2 YYEEEE. The V gene lost 6 bases and the J gene lost 0 bases, with 10 bases spanning the gap. The CDR3 sequence is 15 residues long. Here the CDR3 DNA reads TGTGCCAGCACCTTTAGAGTCTCTGGGGCCAACGTCCTGACTTTC. Protein sequence: CASTFRVSGANVLTF.

This clone was recorded a few times. This chain uses TRBV11-2 with TRBJ2-4; TRBD1 is a possible D gene (6 bases). Germline V gives CDR1 SGHAT, CDR2 FQNNGV. V lost 4 bases and J lost 0, with 10 bases in between. This CDR3 has 15 residues. The CDR3 region has the DNA TGTGCCAGCAGCTCCCAGGACAGAGCCAAAAACATTCAGTACTTC. This codes for CASSSQDRAKNIQYF.

This clone was recorded a few times. The chain carries TRBV11-2 and TRBJ2-2, with D perhaps matching TRBD1 or TRBD2 (5 bases each). Trimming cost V 5 bases and J 6 bases, with 7 bases left between them. The CDR3 consists of 12 residues. CDR1 and CDR2 (germline): SGHAT, FQNNGV. The CDR3 sequence: CASSRGAGELFF. The CDR3 nucleotides are TGTGCCAGCAGCCGAGGGGCCGGGGAGCTGTTTTTT. The entire variable domain, with the rest obtained from reference TRBV11-2 and TRBJ2-2, is as follows: EAGVAQSPRYKIIEKRQSVAFWCNPISGHATLYWYQQILGQGPKLLIQFQNNGVVDDSQLPKDRFSAERLKGVDSTLKIQPAKLEDSAVYLCASSRGAGELFFGEGSRLTVL.

The chain links TRBV6-1 to TRBJ2-2; D may be TRBD1 (5 bases). CDR1 and CDR2 (germline): MNHNS, SASEGT. The V end was cut by 0 bases, the J end by 10 bases, with 12 bases between. The CDR3 has 14 residues. The CDR3: CASSEAWGLEELFF. The CDR3 nucleotides are TGTGCCAGCAGTGAAGCATGGGGCCTCGAGGAGCTGTTTTTT.

In its sample, this clone was seen a few times. The CDR3 spells CASRARETGELFF. The CDR3 nucleotides are TGTGCCAGCAGGGCCAGGGAGACCGGGGAGCTGTTTTTT. The chain uses TRBV6-1 and TRBJ2-2, with D possibly called TRBD1 or TRBD2 (5 bases each). V lost 6 bases and J lost 5, with 10 bases in between. This CDR3 is built from 13 residues. Germline lookup yields CDR1 MNHNS and CDR2 SASEGT.

The rearrangement uses TRBV4-2 and TRBJ2-7, with 13 positions matching TRBD2. Germline trimming cut 6 bases from V and 0 bases from J; bases unmatched to any gene: 5. This CDR3 spans 16 amino acids. CDR1 is LGHNA, CDR2 YNFKEQ, per germline. The CDR3 DNA reads TGTGCCAGCAGGCTAGGGACTAGCGGGGCCTCCTACGAGCAGTACTTC. It specifies CASRLGTSGASYEQYF.

In this sample, this clone turned up a few times. This chain uses TRBV5-5 with TRBJ2-7; 10 positions match TRBD2. There are 15 residues in the CDR3. The ends lost 5 bases at V and 2 bases at J; junction bases unmatched: 7. CDR1 is SGHKS, CDR2 YYEKEE, per germline (reference sequence). The DNA for the CDR3 is TGTGCCAGCAGGGCCGGGACTAGCGAAACCTACGAGCAGTACTTC. Protein: CASRAGTSETYEQYF. The whole variable domain, filled in from reference TRBV5-5 and TRBJ2-7, reads DAGVTQSPTHLIKTRGQQVTLRCSPISGHKSVSWYQQVLGQGPQFIFQYYEKEERGRGNFPDRFSARQFPNYSSELNVNALLLGDSALYLCASRAGTSETYEQYFGPGTRLTVT.

The rearrangement links TRBV4-2 to TRBJ2-5; D gene uncertain. Germline V gene data show CDR1 as LGHNA and CDR2 as YNFKEQ. Trimming pared 1 base from V and 2 bases from J, leaving 14 bases between. The CDR3 sequence is 16 residues long. This CDR3 reads CASSQGVTASQETQYF. The DNA of the CDR3 is TGTGCCAGCAGCCAAGGGGTCACAGCTTCACAAGAGACCCAGTACTTC.

The CDR3 protein is CASSLVPRTSRDTQYF. The CDR3 DNA sequence: TGTGCCAGCAGCTTAGTACCGAGGACTAGCAGGGATACGCAGTATTTT. The V and J genes are TRBV7-2 and TRBJ2-3, with 8 nucleotides matching TRBD2. Per the germline V gene, CDR1 is SGHTA and CDR2 is FQGNSA. V dropped 1 base and J dropped 6; count of bases not matched to a gene: 9. The CDR3 has 16 residues. Variable domain in full (rest from reference TRBV7-2 and TRBJ2-3): GAGVSQSPSNKVTEKGKDVELRCDPISGHTALYWYRQSLGQGLEFLIYFQGNSAPDKSGLPSDRFSAERTGGSVSTLTIQRTQQEDSAVYLCASSLVPRTSRDTQYFGPGTRLTVL.

In the case of this clone: This specimen includes other DNA sequences encoding the same CDR3. The chain is built from TRBV7-2 and TRBJ2-1; 9 nucleotides agree with TRBD1. Germline loops: CDR1 SGHTA, CDR2 FQGNSA. The CDR3 loop spans 13 amino acids. V gave up 5 bases and J gave up 8 bases; unmatched junction bases: 4. CDR3 amino acids: CASSLDRGDEQFF. CDR3 nucleotide sequence: TGTGCCAGCAGCCTAGACAGGGGGGATGAGCAGTTCTTC.

A few counts support this clone. The rearrangement joins TRBV10-3 to TRBJ2-7; D not certain. Deletions cut 5 bases from V and 2 bases from J, with 10 bases between. The CDR3 contains 13 residues. CDR1 is ENHRY and CDR2 is SYGVKD in the germline V gene. DNA for the CDR3: TGTGCCATCAGTACCCAGGAGACCTACGAGCAGTACTTC. Its translation is CAISTQETYEQYF.

A single count supports this clone. J is TRBJ2-7 and V is TRBV7-8, with D uncertain. The V gene's germline CDR1 is SGHVS and CDR2 FQNEAQ. The V gene lost 1 base and the J gene lost 0 bases, with 4 bases spanning the gap. The CDR3 contains 13 residues. CDR3 residues: CASSLDPSYEQYF. The CDR3 region has the DNA TGTGCCAGCAGCTTAGATCCCTCCTACGAGCAGTACTTC.

Only a few counts were recorded for this clone. The rearrangement links TRBV11-2 to TRBJ2-1; D is possibly TRBD1 (7 bases). The V and J ends lost 0 bases and 0 bases respectively, with 15 bases between them. Germline loops: CDR1 SGHAT, CDR2 FQNNGV. This CDR3 is 18 amino acids long. CDR3 nucleotides: TGTGCCAGCAGCTTAGAACAAGGCGGGACAGCCTCCTACAATGAGCAGTTCTTC. Translation: CASSLEQGGTASYNEQFF.

The CDR3 DNA follows: TGTGCCAGCAGCCCGAACTCCTCTAGGGAAAAACTGTTTTTT. This sequence encodes CASSPNSSREKLFF. The J gene is TRBJ1-4, the V gene TRBV6-6; no reliable D call. The germline V and J ends were trimmed by 6 bases and 8 bases, with 16 bases remaining between them. Germline CDR1 MNHNY, CDR2 SVGAGI (reference sequence). This CDR3 is 14 amino acids long.

This clone has only a few counts. The chain recombines TRBV28 with TRBJ2-5; D is unclear. Germline values: CDR1 MDHEN, CDR2 SYDVKM. Trimming cost V 6 bases and J 2 bases, with 7 bases left between them. The CDR3 contains 12 residues. The CDR3 loop is CASRQSQETQYF. The DNA of the CDR3 is TGTGCCAGCAGACAGTCACAAGAGACCCAGTACTTC.

V usage is TRBV28 and J usage is TRBJ2-5; 10 bases align to TRBD2. Germline CDR1 reads MDHEN; CDR2 reads SYDVKM. The ends lost 2 bases at V and 2 bases at J; junction bases unmatched: 11. The CDR3 extends over 18 amino acids. In DNA, the CDR3 is TGTGCCAGCAGTTTACCCCGATTGACTAGCGGGTATCAAGAGACCCAGTACTTC. It codes for CASSLPRLTSGYQETQYF.

The gene calls are TRBV5-4 and TRBJ2-6; weak D call: TRBD2 (5 bases). From germline, CDR1 is SGHNT and CDR2 YYREEE (reference sequence). CDR3 length: 16 residues. V was trimmed by 3 bases and J by 0 bases, leaving 10 bases between them. For the CDR3, the DNA is TGTGCCAGCAGCTCGGCGGGCCGCTCTGGGGCCAACGTCCTGACTTTC. Its translation: CASSSAGRSGANVLTF. Full variable domain (missing parts from reference TRBV5-4 and TRBJ2-6): ETGVTQSPTHLIKTRGQQVTLRCSSQSGHNTVSWYQQALGQGPQFIFQYYREEENGRGNFPPRFSGLQFPNYSSELNVNALELDDSALYLCASSSAGRSGANVLTFGAGSRLTVL.

The sample holds many counts of this clone. V and J are TRBV19 and TRBJ1-2; perhaps TRBD1 as D (5 bases). CDR3 length: 15 residues. The V gene lost 3 bases and the J gene lost 8 bases, with 19 bases spanning the gap. Germline CDR1 LNHDA, CDR2 SQIVND (reference sequence). In nucleotides, the CDR3 is TGTGCCAGTAGTATGCAACAGGACATGCTCACCGGCTACACCTTC. This codes for CASSMQQDMLTGYTF. Looking up the rest from reference TRBV19 and TRBJ1-2 gives the full variable domain: DGGITQSPKYLFRKEGQNVTLSCEQNLNHDAMYWYRQDPGQGLRLIYYSQIVNDFQKGDIAEGYSVSREKKESFPLTVTSAQKNPTAFYLCASSMQQDMLTGYTFGSGTRLTVV.

This clone was recorded a few times. The same CDR3 can be traced to other DNA sequences in this sample. V gene TRBV28 combines with J gene TRBJ2-5, with D perhaps matching TRBD2 (6 bases). Trimming shortened V by 6 bases and J by 2 bases, and 10 bases separated the two germline ends. The CDR3 sequence is 13 residues long. CDR1 and CDR2 (germline): MDHEN, SYDVKM. The CDR3, as DNA: TGTGCCAGCAGCTGGGGAGGTCAAGAGACCCAGTACTTC. Its protein is CASSWGGQETQYF.

The CDR3 spells CASSDGAEEETQYF. CDR3 nucleotide sequence: TGTGCCAGCAGTGATGGCGCGGAAGAGGAGACCCAGTACTTC. V gene TRBV2 combines with J gene TRBJ2-5; D is uncertain. CDR3 length: 14 residues. Per the germline V gene, CDR1 is SNHLY and CDR2 is FYNNEI. V gave up 3 bases and J gave up 5 bases, with 13 bases separating them.

Only a few counts were recorded for this clone. The V and J genes are TRBV30 and TRBJ2-1, with 11 positions matching TRBD2. Germline CDR1 and CDR2: GTSNPN and SVGIG (reference sequence). After removal of 2 bases from V and 5 bases from J, the junction contained 2 bases not matched to a gene. The CDR3 sequence is 14 residues long. The CDR3 reads CAWSQGLADNEQFF. In nucleotides, the CDR3 is TGTGCCTGGAGTCAGGGACTAGCGGACAATGAGCAGTTCTTC.